The 29 T cell receptor beta chains below come from one sample, sequenced in a study of shared clonotypes between healthy human individuals. TCRdb's copy holds only in-frame clones and misses some; the assay was immunoSEQ multiplex PCR. The sample lists about 1.1 million clones, 75% to 85% occurring once. Material for sequencing was memory CD4+ T cells from PBMCs. Indicated subset: CD45RA-negative fraction. Source of these receptors: a man aged 18 to 29 in good health. Some clones in this sample may be carry-over from other donors' samples.

The chain combines TRBV6-6 with TRBJ1-2; TRBD1 is a possible D gene (6 bases). V lost 0 bases to trimming and J lost 1 base, with 9 bases between them. The CDR3 sequence is 15 residues long. Germline V CDR1 and CDR2: MNHNY, SVGAGI (reference sequence). CDR3 bases: TGTGCCAGCAGTTACTCCGGGGGACATAACTATGGCTACACCTTC. Protein sequence: CASSYSGGHNYGYTF.

The chain's CDR3 is CASSSLGGPQETQYF. CDR3 DNA: TGTGCCAGCAGCTCCCTCGGAGGCCCCCAAGAGACCCAGTACTTC. The V call is TRBV7-3, the J call TRBJ2-5; D is possibly TRBD2 (5 bases). CDR1 and CDR2 from the germline V gene are SGHTA and FQGTGA. The V and J ends lost 4 bases and 1 base respectively, with 13 bases between them. The CDR3 spans 15 residues.

The V and J genes are TRBV5-1 and TRBJ1-2; no clear D. CDR3 size: 12 residues. The germline CDR1 and CDR2 sequences are SGHRS and YFSETQ. Trimming stripped 1 base from V and 6 bases from J, with 7 bases between. CDR3 amino acids: CASSLSGNGYTF. In nucleotides, the CDR3 is TGCGCCAGCAGCTTGTCCGGGAATGGCTACACCTTC.

The chain links TRBV25-1 to TRBJ2-3, with 11 bases aligning to TRBD2. V lost 5 bases to trimming and J lost 8 bases; unmatched junction nucleotides: 6. Germline CDR1 is MGHDK and CDR2 is SYGVNS. This CDR3 contains 14 residues. The chain's CDR3 is CASSNSGRAGTQYF. The DNA for the CDR3 is TGTGCCAGCAGTAATAGCGGGAGGGCGGGTACGCAGTATTTT.

In its sample, this clone was seen once. The chain has TRBV19 and TRBJ1-3; possible D gene TRBD1, 5 bases. V gave up 6 bases and J gave up 2 bases, with 14 bases separating them. Germline CDR1 reads LNHDA; CDR2 reads SQIVND (reference sequence). The CDR3 is 15 amino acids. CDR3 sequence reads: CASRDGPGPGNTIYF. The DNA of the CDR3 is TGTGCCAGTAGGGACGGGCCGGGGCCTGGAAACACCATATATTTT.

This sequence joins TRBV28 and TRBJ1-4; D possibly corresponds to TRBD1 (6 bases). The CDR3 is 16 residues long. The V gene lost 6 bases and the J gene lost 0 bases, with 14 bases spanning the gap. Germline lookup yields CDR1 MDHEN and CDR2 SYDVKM. The CDR3 spells CASRSRGGTTNEKLFF. The CDR3 nucleotides read TGTGCCAGCAGGTCCAGGGGCGGGACAACTAATGAAAAACTGTTTTTT.

The chain couples TRBV29-1 to TRBJ2-1, with 10 bases lining up with TRBD2. The V segment lost 3 bases and the J segment 6 bases; nucleotides outside the gene matches: 5. From germline, CDR1 is SQVTM and CDR2 ANQGSEA. The CDR3 sequence is 14 residues long. The CDR3 here is CSVDLLAGGNEQFF. CDR3 DNA: TGCAGCGTTGATTTGTTAGCGGGAGGCAATGAGCAGTTCTTC.

The chain joins TRBV6-1 to TRBJ2-3; D possibly matches TRBD1 or TRBD2 (5 bases each). The CDR3 contains 12 residues. V was pared by 9 bases and J by 4 bases, with 11 bases between. Germline V gene lookup returns CDR1 MNHNS and CDR2 SASEGT. The CDR3 nucleotides are TGTGCCAGTGCCGGGACCTCAGATACGCAGTATTTT. It encodes CASAGTSDTQYF.

Points on this clone: Other DNA sequences in the same sample also yield this CDR3. The chain is built from TRBV5-1 and TRBJ2-5; 10 positions agree with TRBD2. The length of the CDR3 is 14 residues. V lost 2 bases, J lost 5 bases, and 3 bases stayed unmatched. Germline loops: CDR1 SGHRS, CDR2 YFSETQ. In nucleotides, the CDR3 is TGCGCCAGCAGCTTAACTAGCGGGACCGAGACCCAGTACTTC. It encodes CASSLTSGTETQYF. Looking up the rest from reference TRBV5-1 and TRBJ2-5 gives the full variable domain: KAGVTQTPRYLIKTRGQQVTLSCSPISGHRSVSWYQQTPGQGLQFLFEYFSETQRNKGNFPGRFSGRQFSNSRSEMNVSTLELGDSALYLCASSLTSGTETQYFGPGTRLLVL.

This clone was seen a few times. The chain employs TRBV11-2 and TRBJ2-6, with D uncertain. Germline V CDR1 and CDR2: SGHAT, FQNNGV. Deletions cut 2 bases from V and 0 bases from J, with 5 bases between. The CDR3 extends over 15 amino acids. DNA for the CDR3: TGTGCCAGCAGCTTATTCGGCTCTGGGGCCAACGTCCTGACTTTC. This translates into CASSLFGSGANVLTF. Looking up the rest from reference TRBV11-2 and TRBJ2-6 gives the full variable domain: EAGVAQSPRYKIIEKRQSVAFWCNPISGHATLYWYQQILGQGPKLLIQFQNNGVVDDSQLPKDRFSAERLKGVDSTLKIQPAKLEDSAVYLCASSLFGSGANVLTFGAGSRLTVL.

The genes are TRBV11-2 and TRBJ2-7; 12 bases match TRBD2. The CDR3 runs 15 residues. V trimming: 4 bases; J trimming: 4 bases; junction bases outside the gene matches: 5. The V gene's germline CDR1 is SGHAT and CDR2 FQNNGV. CDR3 in amino acids: CASSSTSGRRYEQYF. CDR3 DNA: TGTGCCAGCAGCTCCACTAGCGGGAGGAGGTACGAGCAGTACTTC.

The CDR3 reads CAWSLPRGNTEAFF. CDR3 in DNA: TGTGCCTGGAGTCTTCCTCGGGGGAACACTGAAGCTTTCTTT. This sequence joins TRBV30 and TRBJ1-1, with unresolved D. Germline loops: CDR1 GTSNPN, CDR2 SVGIG (reference sequence). Trimming removed 2 bases from V and 1 base from J, with 11 bases in between. The CDR3 contains 14 residues.

The V gene is TRBV19, the J gene TRBJ1-5; the match to TRBD1 covers 12 bases. Germline values: CDR1 LNHDA, CDR2 SQIVND (reference sequence). The V segment lost 6 bases and the J segment 6 bases; nucleotides outside the gene matches: 3. This CDR3 has 14 amino acids. This chain's CDR3 is CASRGQGAGQPQHF. In DNA form, the CDR3 reads TGTGCCAGTAGGGGACAGGGGGCGGGTCAGCCCCAGCATTTT.

The genes are TRBV10-3 and TRBJ2-7; D perhaps matches TRBD2 (5 bases). V gave up 3 bases and J gave up 0 bases, with 6 bases separating them. The CDR3 has 13 residues. In germline, CDR1 is ENHRY, CDR2 SYGVKD. The CDR3: CAISEAVSYEQYF. The CDR3 DNA sequence: TGTGCCATCAGTGAAGCGGTCTCCTACGAGCAGTACTTC.

This clone has at least ten counts. The V call is TRBV28, the J call TRBJ1-5; TRBD1 agrees at 9 bases. The CDR3 runs 13 residues. V lost 7 bases and J lost 6; bases outside the gene matches: 4. Germline CDR1 reads MDHEN; CDR2 reads SYDVKM. As DNA, the CDR3 is TGTGCCAGCATCACGGACAGGGGTCAGCCCCAGCATTTT. Translating it yields CASITDRGQPQHF.

This chain joins TRBV28 and TRBJ1-5, with D unclear. The ends were cut back, 7 bases at V and 0 bases at J, with 31 bases in the middle. This CDR3 has 21 residues. Germline CDR1 MDHEN, CDR2 SYDVKM. CDR3 bases: TGTGCCAGCAACAACTCCTTGACTCATGGCTCTTCCCCTTATAGCAATCAGCCCCAGCATTTT. The encoded protein is CASNNSLTHGSSPYSNQPQHF.

The chain combines TRBV7-2 with TRBJ2-7; a possible D gene is TRBD1 (6 bases). The germline CDR1 and CDR2 sequences are SGHTA and FQGNSA. Trimming took 5 bases from V and 2 from J, leaving 16 bases between them. The CDR3 is 15 residues long. CDR3 DNA: TGTGCCAGCAGCATCGCTGGGACATCTACCTACGAGCAGTACTTC. It is translated as CASSIAGTSTYEQYF.

V is TRBV19 and J is TRBJ2-5; possible D gene TRBD2, 6 bases. CDR1 LNHDA and CDR2 SQIVND come from the germline V gene (reference sequence). The CDR3 covers 15 residues. V lost 5 bases, J lost 4 bases, and 17 bases lay in between. Written as DNA, the CDR3 is TGTGCCAGTAGTTCCTGGGACTCCGGCGGAGAGACCCAGTACTTC. This encodes CASSSWDSGGETQYF.

The genes are TRBV6-1 and TRBJ1-2; D gene unclear. This CDR3 has 13 amino acids. V lost 7 bases, J lost 4 bases, and 13 bases lay in between. The V gene's germline CDR1 is MNHNS and CDR2 SASEGT. In DNA, the CDR3 is TGTGCCAGCACCCCCGTGGGATCCTATGGCTACACCTTC. This codes for CASTPVGSYGYTF.

This chain links TRBV6-5 with TRBJ1-2; D is unresolved. Trimming removed 0 bases at V and 5 bases at J, with 16 bases between. The germline V gene has CDR1 MNHEY and CDR2 SVGAGI. This CDR3 contains 16 residues. The CDR3 here is CASSYSPDPGSYGYTF. In DNA, the CDR3 is TGTGCCAGCAGTTACTCCCCTGACCCGGGATCATATGGCTACACCTTC.

V is TRBV7-9 and J is TRBJ2-1; unclear D gene. The CDR3 is 11 residues long. Germline V CDR1 and CDR2: SEHNR, FQNEAQ (reference sequence). V was trimmed by 3 bases and J by 9 bases, leaving 6 bases between them. The CDR3 here is CASSFEGEQFF. CDR3 in DNA: TGTGCCAGCAGCTTTGAAGGTGAGCAGTTCTTC. The whole variable domain, filled in from reference TRBV7-9 and TRBJ2-1, reads DTGVSQNPRHKITKRGQNVTFRCDPISEHNRLYWYRQTLGQGPEFLTYFQNEAQLEKSRLLSDRFSAERPKGSFSTLEIQRTEQGDSAMYLCASSFEGEQFFGPGTRLTVL.

The chain is built from TRBV7-2 and TRBJ2-6; D may be TRBD1 or TRBD2 (6 bases each). Trimming pared 10 bases from V and 0 bases from J, leaving 22 bases between. Germline loops: CDR1 SGHTA, CDR2 FQGNSA. This CDR3 is 18 amino acids long. The CDR3 coding sequence is TGTGCCACCCCGCTAACAGGGAGGAAAAACTCTGGGGCCAACGTCCTGACTTTC. This sequence encodes CATPLTGRKNSGANVLTF.

The count of this clone is one. The rearrangement joins TRBV28 to TRBJ2-7, with TRBD2 identical over 8 bases. This CDR3 region has 13 residues. Trimming at V came to 5 bases and at J to 7 bases, leaving 7 bases not matched to a gene. The germline gives CDR1 MDHEN, CDR2 SYDVKM. The CDR3 DNA reads TGTGCCAGCAGTCGTGGTGGCGGGGGGGAGCAGTACTTC. This sequence encodes CASSRGGGGEQYF.

The chain uses TRBV29-1 and TRBJ1-4; no clear D gene. CDR3 length equals 16 residues. Trimming pared 4 bases from V and 13 bases from J, leaving 28 bases between. CDR1 and CDR2 (germline): SQVTM, ANQGSEA. The CDR3 DNA reads TGCAGCGTTGGGGGAGTGCTGACCCCCGATACTTCGGGACTGTTTTTT. This encodes CSVGGVLTPDTSGLFF.

The table lists this clone with a few counts. The chain combines TRBV6-1 with TRBJ2-1; D is unresolved. The CDR3 has 14 amino acids. Germline CDR1 is MNHNS and CDR2 is SASEGT. Trimming shortened V by 4 bases and J by 4 bases, and 11 bases separated the two germline ends. CDR3 sequence: CASSGAVAYNEQFF. The CDR3 bases are TGTGCCAGCAGTGGTGCGGTAGCTTACAATGAGCAGTTCTTC.

This clone appeared once. The same CDR3 is also encoded by other DNA sequences in this sample. The chain couples TRBV18 to TRBJ2-5; D is uncertain. Germline V gene sequence: CDR1 KGHSH, CDR2 LQKENI. Trimming left V 1 base short and J 1 base short, with 4 bases between. This CDR3 comprises 13 residues. The DNA for the CDR3 is TGTGCCAGCTCACCACAGGGCCAAGAGACCCAGTACTTC. The encoded protein is CASSPQGQETQYF.

The V call is TRBV5-1, the J call TRBJ2-2; no reliable D call. V lost 4 bases and J lost 3, with 13 bases in between. Germline V gene data show CDR1 as SGHRS and CDR2 as YFSETQ. The CDR3 totals 15 residues. The CDR3: CASSTRPGDTGELFF. CDR3 nucleotide sequence: TGCGCCAGCAGCACCCGACCAGGAGACACCGGGGAGCTGTTTTTT. The whole variable domain, filled in from reference TRBV5-1 and TRBJ2-2, reads KAGVTQTPRYLIKTRGQQVTLSCSPISGHRSVSWYQQTPGQGLQFLFEYFSETQRNKGNFPGRFSGRQFSNSRSEMNVSTLELGDSALYLCASSTRPGDTGELFFGEGSRLTVL.

The chain joins TRBV9 to TRBJ2-1, with a tentative D call TRBD1 (6 bases). Germline CDR1 and CDR2: SGDLS and YYNGEE. The ends were cut back, 2 bases at V and 7 bases at J, with 13 bases in the middle. CDR3 length: 14 residues. CDR3 sequence (DNA): TGTGCCAGCAGCGTGTTCCCCCAGGGGAATGAGCAGTTCTTC. Amino acid sequence: CASSVFPQGNEQFF.

V gene TRBV7-6 combines with J gene TRBJ2-3; 8 nucleotides match TRBD1. The germline gives CDR1 SGHVS, CDR2 FNYEAQ. CDR3 length: 15 amino acids. V lost 2 bases and J lost 2; bases outside the gene matches: 3. The CDR3 nucleotides are TGTGCCAGCAGCTTACAGGACAGGGCCACAGATACGCAGTATTTT. This translates into CASSLQDRATDTQYF.